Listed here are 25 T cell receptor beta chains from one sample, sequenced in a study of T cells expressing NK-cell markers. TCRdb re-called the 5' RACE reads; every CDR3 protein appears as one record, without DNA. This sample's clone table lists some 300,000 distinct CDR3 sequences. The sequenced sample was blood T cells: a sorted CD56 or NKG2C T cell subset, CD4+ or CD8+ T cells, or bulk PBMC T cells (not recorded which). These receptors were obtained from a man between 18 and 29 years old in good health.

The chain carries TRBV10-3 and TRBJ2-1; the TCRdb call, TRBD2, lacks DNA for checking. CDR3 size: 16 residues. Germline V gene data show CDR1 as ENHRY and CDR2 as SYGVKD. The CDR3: CAIKASGSPSYNEQFF.

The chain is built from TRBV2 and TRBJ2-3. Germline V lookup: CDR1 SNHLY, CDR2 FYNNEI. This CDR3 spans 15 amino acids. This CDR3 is CASSEISFSTDTQYF. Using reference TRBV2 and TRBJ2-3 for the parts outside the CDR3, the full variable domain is EPEVTQTPSHQVTQMGQEVILRCVPISNHLYFYWYRQILGQKVEFLVSFYNNEISEKSEIFDDQFSVERPDGSNFTLKIRSTKLEDSAMYFCASSEISFSTDTQYFGPGTRLTVL.

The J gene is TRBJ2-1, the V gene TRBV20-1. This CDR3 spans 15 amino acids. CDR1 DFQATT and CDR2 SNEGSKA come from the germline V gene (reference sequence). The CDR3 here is CSARDLTSGSNEQFF.

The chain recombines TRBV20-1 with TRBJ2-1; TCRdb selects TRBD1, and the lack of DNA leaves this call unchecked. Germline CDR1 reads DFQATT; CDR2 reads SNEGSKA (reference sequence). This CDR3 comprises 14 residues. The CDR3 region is CSARDRRVDNEQFF.

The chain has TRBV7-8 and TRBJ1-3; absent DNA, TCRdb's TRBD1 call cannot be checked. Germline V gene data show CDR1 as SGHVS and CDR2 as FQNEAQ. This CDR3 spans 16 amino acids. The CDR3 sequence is CASSLVQGAVGNTIYF.

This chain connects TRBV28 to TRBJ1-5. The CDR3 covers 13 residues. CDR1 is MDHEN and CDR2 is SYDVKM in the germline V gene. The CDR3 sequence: CASSGYSNQPQHF.

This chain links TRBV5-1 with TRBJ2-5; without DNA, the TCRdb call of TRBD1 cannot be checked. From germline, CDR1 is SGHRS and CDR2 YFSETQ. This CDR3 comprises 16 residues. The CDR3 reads CASSSSGTGGLETQYF.

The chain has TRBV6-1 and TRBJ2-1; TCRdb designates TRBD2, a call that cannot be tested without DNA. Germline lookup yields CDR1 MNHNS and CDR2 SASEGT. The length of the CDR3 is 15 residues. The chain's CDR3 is CASSERGRAYNEQFF.

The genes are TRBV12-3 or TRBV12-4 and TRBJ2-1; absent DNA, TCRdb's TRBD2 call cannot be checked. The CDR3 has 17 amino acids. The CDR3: CASRGLAGGPWYNEQFF.

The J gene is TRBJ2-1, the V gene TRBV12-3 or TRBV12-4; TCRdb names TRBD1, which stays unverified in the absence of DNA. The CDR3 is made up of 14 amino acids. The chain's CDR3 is CASNRGGSYNEQFF.

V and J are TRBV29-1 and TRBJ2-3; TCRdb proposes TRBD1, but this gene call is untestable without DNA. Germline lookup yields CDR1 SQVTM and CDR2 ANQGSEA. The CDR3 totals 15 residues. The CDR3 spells CSVEEGSPSTDTQYF.

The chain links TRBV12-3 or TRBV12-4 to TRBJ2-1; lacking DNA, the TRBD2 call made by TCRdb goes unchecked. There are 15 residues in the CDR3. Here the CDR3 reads CASRVALAGGNEQFF.

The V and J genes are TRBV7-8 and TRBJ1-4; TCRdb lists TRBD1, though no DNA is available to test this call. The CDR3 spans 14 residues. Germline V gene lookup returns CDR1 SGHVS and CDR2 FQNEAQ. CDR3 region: CASRQGTTNEKLFF.

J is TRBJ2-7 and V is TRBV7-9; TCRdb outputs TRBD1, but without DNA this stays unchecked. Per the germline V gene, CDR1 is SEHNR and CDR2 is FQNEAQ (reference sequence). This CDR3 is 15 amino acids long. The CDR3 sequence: CASSFGGAPSYEQYF. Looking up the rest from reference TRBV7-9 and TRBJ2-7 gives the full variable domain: DTGVSQNPRHKITKRGQNVTFRCDPISEHNRLYWYRQTLGQGPEFLTYFQNEAQLEKSRLLSDRFSAERPKGSFSTLEIQRTEQGDSAMYLCASSFGGAPSYEQYFGPGTRLTVT.

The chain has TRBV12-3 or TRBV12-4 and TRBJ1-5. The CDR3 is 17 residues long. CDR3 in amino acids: CASSSLPFQESNQPQHF.

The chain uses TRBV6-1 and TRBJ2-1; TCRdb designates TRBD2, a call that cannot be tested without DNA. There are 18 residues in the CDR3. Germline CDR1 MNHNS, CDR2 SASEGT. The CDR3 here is CASSQSTGTSGTYNEQFF.

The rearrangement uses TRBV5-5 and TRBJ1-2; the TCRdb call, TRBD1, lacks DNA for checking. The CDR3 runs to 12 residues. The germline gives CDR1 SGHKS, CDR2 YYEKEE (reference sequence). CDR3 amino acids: CASSLGGAAYTF.

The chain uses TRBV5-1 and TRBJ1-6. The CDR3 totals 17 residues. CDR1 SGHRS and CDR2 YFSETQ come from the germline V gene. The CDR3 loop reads CASSLWSSEGSDSPLHF.

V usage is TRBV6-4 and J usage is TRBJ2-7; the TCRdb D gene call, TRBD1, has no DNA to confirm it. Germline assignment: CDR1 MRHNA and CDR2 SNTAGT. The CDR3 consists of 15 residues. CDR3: CASTFVRDRGHEQYF.

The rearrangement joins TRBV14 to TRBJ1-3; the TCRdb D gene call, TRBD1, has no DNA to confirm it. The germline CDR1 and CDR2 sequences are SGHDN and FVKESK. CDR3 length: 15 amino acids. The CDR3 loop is CASSPRVSAGNTIYF.

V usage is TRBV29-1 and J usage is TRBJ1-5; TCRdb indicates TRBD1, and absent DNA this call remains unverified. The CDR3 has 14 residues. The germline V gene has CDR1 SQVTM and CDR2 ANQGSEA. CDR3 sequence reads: CSVRTDRANQPQHF. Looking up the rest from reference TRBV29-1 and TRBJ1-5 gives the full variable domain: SAVISQKPSRDICQRGTSLTIQCQVDSQVTMMFWYRQQPGQSLTLIATANQGSEATYESGFVIDKFPISRPNLTFSTLTVSNMSPEDSSIYLCSVRTDRANQPQHFGDGTRLSIL.

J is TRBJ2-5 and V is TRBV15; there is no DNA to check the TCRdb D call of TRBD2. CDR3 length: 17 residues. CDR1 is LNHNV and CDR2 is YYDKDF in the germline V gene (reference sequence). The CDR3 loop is CATSRGQGRAPQETQYF.

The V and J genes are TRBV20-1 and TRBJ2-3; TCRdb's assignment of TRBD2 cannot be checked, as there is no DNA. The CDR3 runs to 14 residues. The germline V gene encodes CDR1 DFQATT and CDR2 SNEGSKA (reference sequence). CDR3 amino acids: CSAPSGGSGDTQYF.

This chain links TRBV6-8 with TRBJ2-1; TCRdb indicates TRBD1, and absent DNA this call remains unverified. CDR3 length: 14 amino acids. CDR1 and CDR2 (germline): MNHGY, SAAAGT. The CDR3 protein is CASTDRGGYNEQFF.

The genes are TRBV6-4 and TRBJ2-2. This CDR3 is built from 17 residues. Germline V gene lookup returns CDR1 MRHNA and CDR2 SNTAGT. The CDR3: CASSHDSLAANTGELFF.